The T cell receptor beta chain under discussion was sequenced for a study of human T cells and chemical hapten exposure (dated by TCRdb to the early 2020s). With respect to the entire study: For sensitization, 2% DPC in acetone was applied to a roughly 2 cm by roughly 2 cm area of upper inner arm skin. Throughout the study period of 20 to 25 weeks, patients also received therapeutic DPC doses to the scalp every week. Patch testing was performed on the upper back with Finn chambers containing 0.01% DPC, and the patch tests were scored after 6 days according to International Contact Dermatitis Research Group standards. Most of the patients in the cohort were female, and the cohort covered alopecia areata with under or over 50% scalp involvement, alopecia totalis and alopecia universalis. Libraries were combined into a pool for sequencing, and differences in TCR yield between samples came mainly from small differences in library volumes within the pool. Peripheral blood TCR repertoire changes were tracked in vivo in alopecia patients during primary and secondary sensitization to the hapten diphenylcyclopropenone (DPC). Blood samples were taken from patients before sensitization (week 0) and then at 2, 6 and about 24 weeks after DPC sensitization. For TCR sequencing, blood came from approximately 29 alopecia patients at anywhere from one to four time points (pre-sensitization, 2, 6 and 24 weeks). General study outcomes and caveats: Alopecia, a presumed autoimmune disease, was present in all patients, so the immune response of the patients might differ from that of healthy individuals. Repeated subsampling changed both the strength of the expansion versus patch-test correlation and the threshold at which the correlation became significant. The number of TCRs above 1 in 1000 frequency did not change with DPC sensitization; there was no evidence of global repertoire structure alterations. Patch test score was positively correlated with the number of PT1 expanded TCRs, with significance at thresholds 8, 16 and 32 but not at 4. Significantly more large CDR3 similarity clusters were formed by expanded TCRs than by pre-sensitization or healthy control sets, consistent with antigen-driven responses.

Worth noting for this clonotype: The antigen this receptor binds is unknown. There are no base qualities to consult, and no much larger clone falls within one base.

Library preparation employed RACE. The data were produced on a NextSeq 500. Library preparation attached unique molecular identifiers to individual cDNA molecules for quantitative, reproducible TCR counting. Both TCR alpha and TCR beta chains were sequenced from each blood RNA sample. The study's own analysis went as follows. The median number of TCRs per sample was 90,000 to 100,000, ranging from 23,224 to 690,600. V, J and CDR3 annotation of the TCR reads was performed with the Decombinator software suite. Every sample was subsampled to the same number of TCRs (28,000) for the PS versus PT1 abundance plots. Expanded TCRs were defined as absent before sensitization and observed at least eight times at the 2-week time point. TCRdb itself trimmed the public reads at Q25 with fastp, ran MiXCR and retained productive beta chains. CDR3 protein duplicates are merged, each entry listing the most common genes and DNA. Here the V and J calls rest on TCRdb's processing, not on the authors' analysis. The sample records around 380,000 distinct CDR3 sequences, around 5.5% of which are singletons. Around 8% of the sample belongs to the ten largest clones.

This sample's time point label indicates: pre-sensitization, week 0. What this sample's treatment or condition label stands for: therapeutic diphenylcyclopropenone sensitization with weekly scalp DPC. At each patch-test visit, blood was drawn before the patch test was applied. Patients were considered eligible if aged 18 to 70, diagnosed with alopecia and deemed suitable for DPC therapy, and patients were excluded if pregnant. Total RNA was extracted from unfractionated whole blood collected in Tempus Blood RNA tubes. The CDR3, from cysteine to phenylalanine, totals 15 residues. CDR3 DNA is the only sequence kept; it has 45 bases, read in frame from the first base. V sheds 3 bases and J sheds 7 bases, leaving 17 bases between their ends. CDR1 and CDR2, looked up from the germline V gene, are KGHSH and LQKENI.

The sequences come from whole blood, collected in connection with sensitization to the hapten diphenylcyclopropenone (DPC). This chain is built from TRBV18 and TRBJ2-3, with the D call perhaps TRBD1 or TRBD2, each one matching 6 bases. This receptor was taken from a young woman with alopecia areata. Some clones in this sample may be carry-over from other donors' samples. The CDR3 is CASSPPPGGRHTQYF. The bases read TGTGCCAGCTCACCGCCGCCCGGGGGCCGCCATACGCAGTATTTT.